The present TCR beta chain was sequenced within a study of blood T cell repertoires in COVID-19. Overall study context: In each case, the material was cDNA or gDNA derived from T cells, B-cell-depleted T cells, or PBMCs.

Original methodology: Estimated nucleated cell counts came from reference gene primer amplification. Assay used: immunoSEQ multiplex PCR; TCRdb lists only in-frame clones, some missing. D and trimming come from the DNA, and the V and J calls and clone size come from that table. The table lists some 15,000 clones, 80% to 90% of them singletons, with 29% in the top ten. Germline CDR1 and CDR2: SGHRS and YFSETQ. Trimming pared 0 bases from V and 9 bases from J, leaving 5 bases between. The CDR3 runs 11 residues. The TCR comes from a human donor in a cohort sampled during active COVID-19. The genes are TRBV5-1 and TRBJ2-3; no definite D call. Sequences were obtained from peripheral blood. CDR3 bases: TGCGCCAGCAGCTTGGAGAGGACGCAGTATTTT. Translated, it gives CASSLERTQYF.